This T cell receptor beta chain was profiled in a study of blood T cell repertoires in COVID-19. For the study at large: Acute and convalescent COVID-19 samples came from the United States, Italy and Spain. T cells, B-cell-depleted T cells, or PBMCs supplied cDNA or gDNA.

Under the authors' procedure: Quantification of nucleated cells was approximated via reference gene primer amplification. Libraries were prepared by immunoSEQ multiplex PCR; TCRdb keeps only in-frame clonotypes and omits some of them. The D gene and trimming were derived from the DNA, and the V and J assignments and clone size from that table. The sample has 250,000 to 300,000 clones, roughly 86% seen once. After removal of 0 bases from V and 2 bases from J, the junction contained 9 bases not matched to a gene. The CDR3 has 17 residues. Per germline, CDR1 SGHNT and CDR2 YYREEE (reference sequence). The sequencing input was peripheral blood. This chain links TRBV5-4 with TRBJ2-3, with 7 bases matching TRBD1. The clonotype was recovered from a man aged 18 to 29 with active or convalescent COVID-19. CDR3 bases: TGTGCCAGCAGCTTGGAACTAGGGACAGATTACACAGATACGCAGTATTTT. It yields the protein CASSLELGTDYTDTQYF.